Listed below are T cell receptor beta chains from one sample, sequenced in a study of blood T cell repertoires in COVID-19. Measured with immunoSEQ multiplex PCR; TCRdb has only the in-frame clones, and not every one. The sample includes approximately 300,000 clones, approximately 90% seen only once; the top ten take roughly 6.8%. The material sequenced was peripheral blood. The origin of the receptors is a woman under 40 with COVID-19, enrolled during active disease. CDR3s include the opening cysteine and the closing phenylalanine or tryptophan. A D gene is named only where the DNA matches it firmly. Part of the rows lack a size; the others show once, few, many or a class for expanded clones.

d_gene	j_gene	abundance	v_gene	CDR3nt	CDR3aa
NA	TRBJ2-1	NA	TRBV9	TGTGCCAGCAGCGTAGCAATGACCATGGGGGGTGAGCAGTTCTTC	CASSVAMTMGGEQFF
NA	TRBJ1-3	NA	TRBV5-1	TGCGCCAGCAGCCCTGACATCTCTGGAAACACCATATATTTT	CASSPDISGNTIYF
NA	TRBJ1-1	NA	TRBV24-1	TGTGCCACCAGTGATTACAGTGGGGAAGCTTTCTTT	CATSDYSGEAFF
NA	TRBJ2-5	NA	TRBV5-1	TGCGCCAGCAGCAATGGAGCCAGCCAAGAGACCCAGTACTTC	CASSNGASQETQYF
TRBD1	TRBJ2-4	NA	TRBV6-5	TGTGCCAGCAGGACAGGGGAAAACATTCAGTACTTC	CASRTGENIQYF
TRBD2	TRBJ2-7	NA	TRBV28	TGTGCCAGCAGTTTATCCATAGCGGGAGGGCCCTCCTACGAGCAGTACTTC	CASSLSIAGGPSYEQYF
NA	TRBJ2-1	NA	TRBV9	TGTGCCAGCAGCGTACAGGGTAGGAACAATGAGCAGTTCTTC	CASSVQGRNNEQFF
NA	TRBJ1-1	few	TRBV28	TGTGCCAGCAGTTTCCGCGGGGGGGCGAACACTGAAGCTTTCTTT	CASSFRGGANTEAFF
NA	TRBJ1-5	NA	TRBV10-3	TGTGCCACCGGGGGCAATCAGCCCCAGCATTTT	CATGGNQPQHF
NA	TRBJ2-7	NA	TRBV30	TGTGCCTGGAGTGTACAACCCGGAGCATACGAGCAGTACTTC	CAWSVQPGAYEQYF
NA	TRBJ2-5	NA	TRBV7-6	TGTGCCAGCAGCTTAGGTGGGGCGCCTCAAGAGACCCAGTACTTC	CASSLGGAPQETQYF
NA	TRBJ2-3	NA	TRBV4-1	TGCGCCAGCAGCCAAGTCGACAGCTACACAGATACGCAGTATTTT	CASSQVDSYTDTQYF
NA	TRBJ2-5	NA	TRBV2	TGTGCCAGCAGGGGGCGAGTTCAAGAGACCCAGTACTTC	CASRGRVQETQYF
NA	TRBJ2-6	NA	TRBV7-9	TGTGCCAGCCCCCCCCCGTCTGGGGCCAACGTCCTGACTTTC	CASPPPSGANVLTF
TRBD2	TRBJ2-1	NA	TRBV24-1	TGTGCCACCAGTGATTTGAGACTAGCGGGAGCCAATGAGCAGTTCTTC	CATSDLRLAGANEQFF
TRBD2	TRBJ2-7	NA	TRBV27	TGTGCCAGCAGTTTAGGTGGGACTAGCGGAGTCTACGAGCAGTACTTC	CASSLGGTSGVYEQYF
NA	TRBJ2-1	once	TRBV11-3	TGTGCCAGCAGCCAAACTCCGGGGAAGCAGTTCTTC	CASSQTPGKQFF
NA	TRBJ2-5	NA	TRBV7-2	TGTGCCAGCAGCTTCAGGGGGGGACAGGTGCTCCAAGAGACCCAGTACTTC	CASSFRGGQVLQETQYF
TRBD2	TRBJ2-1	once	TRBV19	TGTGCCAGTAGTATCGAGGGAGGGCGCAATGAGCAGTTCTTC	CASSIEGGRNEQFF
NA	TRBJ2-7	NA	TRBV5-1	TGCGCCAGCAGCTTTCAGGGGAACGAGCAGTACTTC	CASSFQGNEQYF